A single TCR beta chain is shown here with its context. Its specific antigen is unknown. This entry is derived from a study of T cells expressing NK-cell markers (dated by TCRdb to the early 2020s). With respect to the entire study: Three sorted T-cell subsets (CD3+CD56+NKG2C+, CD3+CD56+NKG2C- and CD3+CD56-NKG2C+) from several donors had their TCR beta-chain repertoires profiled. Among the eight sequenced donors, seven were HCMV-seropositive and one was HCMV-seronegative. Randomly selected healthy volunteers, three men and five women, were used as the eight sequenced donors. Illumina HiSeq 2000/2500, MiSeq or NextSeq was used to sequence libraries as 2 x 150 bp reads.

Summary of the overall study and its limitations: For about 6 donors, the dominant CD3+CD56+NKG2C+ clonotypes were among the top 10 CD8+ clonotypes and accounted for roughly 1.0-7.5% of CD8+ T cells. Those dominant clonotypes were again the most abundant among CD3+CD56-NKG2C+ cells in a handful of donors, at about 25-65%. Whether the expanded NKG2C-expressing T cell clones were specific for HCMV antigens remained unclear.

There are 16 amino acids in the CDR3, from cysteine to phenylalanine inclusive. No DNA is recorded. CDR1 and CDR2, per the germline V gene, are MNHEY and SVGAGI. Sequencing was carried out with an Illumina HiSeq 2000. TCR beta cDNA libraries were made by 5'RACE template switching that added a universal primer site and unique molecular identifiers. Priming for cDNA synthesis came from the TCR beta constant segment, and two successive PCR amplification steps followed. In the paper's pipeline: MIGEC handled demultiplexing of the reads and grouping by UMI, while MiTCR was used to assemble and quantify clonotypes. To exclude erroneous sequences, any TCR cDNA sequence not supported by at least two reads was discarded. The tcR package was used for downstream repertoire analysis, with clonotypes matched between fractions based on CDR3 nucleotide sequence plus V segment. VDJmatch was used to annotate antigen specificity against VDJdb, with one amino acid substitution in CDR3 allowed. After the reads were reprocessed by TCRdb, one entry was made per CDR3 protein sequence, with no DNA. TCRdb, rather than the study authors, made the V and J calls. Per the sample table, the count is about 440,000 distinct CDR3 sequences. The top ten hold roughly 7.2% of the sample.

A commercial ELISA kit detecting HCMV-specific IgG in serum was used to determine HCMV serostatus. Ficoll density gradient centrifugation was used to isolate peripheral blood mononuclear cells from blood. This TCR was recovered from a woman aged 18 to 75 in good health. Input material: blood T cells: a sorted CD56 or NKG2C T cell subset, CD4+ or CD8+ T cells, or bulk PBMC T cells (not recorded which). The chain employs TRBV6-5 and TRBJ2-3; the TCRdb D gene call, TRBD1, has no DNA to confirm it. CDR3 sequence: CASSYSNPRDGDTQYF.